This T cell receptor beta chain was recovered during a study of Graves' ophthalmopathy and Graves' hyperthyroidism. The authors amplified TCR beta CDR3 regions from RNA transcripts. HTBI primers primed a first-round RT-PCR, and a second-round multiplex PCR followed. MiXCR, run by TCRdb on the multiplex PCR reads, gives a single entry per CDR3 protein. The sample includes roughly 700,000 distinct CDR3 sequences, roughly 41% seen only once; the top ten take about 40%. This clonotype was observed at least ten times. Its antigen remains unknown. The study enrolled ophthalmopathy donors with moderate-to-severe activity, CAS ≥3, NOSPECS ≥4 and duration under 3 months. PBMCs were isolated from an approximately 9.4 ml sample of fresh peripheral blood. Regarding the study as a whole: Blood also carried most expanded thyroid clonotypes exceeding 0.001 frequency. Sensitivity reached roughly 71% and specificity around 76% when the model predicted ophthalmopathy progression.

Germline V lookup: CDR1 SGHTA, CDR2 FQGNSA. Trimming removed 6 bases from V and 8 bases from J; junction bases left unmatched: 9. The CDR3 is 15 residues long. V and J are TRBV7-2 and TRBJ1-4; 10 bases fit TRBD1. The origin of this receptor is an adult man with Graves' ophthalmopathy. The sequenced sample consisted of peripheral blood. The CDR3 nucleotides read TGTGCCAGCAGACCCGACAGGGGGCTTCGGGAAAAACTGTTTTTT. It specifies CASRPDRGLREKLFF.